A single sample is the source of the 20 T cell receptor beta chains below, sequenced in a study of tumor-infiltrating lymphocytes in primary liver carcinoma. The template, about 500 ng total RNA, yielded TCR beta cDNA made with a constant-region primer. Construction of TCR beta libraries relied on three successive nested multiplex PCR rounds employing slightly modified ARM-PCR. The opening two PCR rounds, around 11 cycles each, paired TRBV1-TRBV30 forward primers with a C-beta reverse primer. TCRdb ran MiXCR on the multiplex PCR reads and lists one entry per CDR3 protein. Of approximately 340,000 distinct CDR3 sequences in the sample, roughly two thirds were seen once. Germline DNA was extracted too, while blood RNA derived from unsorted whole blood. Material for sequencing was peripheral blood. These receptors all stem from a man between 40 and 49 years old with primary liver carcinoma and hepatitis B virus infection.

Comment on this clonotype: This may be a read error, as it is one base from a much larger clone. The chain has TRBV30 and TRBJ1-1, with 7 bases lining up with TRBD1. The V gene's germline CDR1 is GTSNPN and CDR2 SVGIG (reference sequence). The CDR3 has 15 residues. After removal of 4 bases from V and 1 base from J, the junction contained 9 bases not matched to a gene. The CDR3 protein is CAWTKPGTANTEAFF. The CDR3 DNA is TGTGCCTGGACGAAGCCCGGGACAGCGAACACTGAAGCTTTCTTT.

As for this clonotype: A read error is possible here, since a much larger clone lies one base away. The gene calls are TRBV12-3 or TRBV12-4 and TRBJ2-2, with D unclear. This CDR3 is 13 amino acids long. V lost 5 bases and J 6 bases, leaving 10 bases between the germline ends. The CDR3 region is CASSNQVPGELFF. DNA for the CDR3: TGTGCCAGCAGTAACCAGGTTCCCGGGGAGCTGTTTTTT.

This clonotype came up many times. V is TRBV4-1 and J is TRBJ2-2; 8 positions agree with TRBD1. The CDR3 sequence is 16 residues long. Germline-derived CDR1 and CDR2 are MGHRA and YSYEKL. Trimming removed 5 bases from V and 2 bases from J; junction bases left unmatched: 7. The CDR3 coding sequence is TGCGCCAGCAGCGCCGGACAGGGCCCAAACACCGGGGAGCTGTTTTTT. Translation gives CASSAGQGPNTGELFF.

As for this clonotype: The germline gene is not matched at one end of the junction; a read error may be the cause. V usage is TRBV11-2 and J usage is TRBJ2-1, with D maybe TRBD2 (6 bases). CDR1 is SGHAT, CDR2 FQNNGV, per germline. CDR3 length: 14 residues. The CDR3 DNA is TGTGCCGGCAGCTCAGAAGGACTAAGCAATGAGCAGTTCTTC. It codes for CAGSSEGLSNEQFF.

In nucleotides, the CDR3 is TGTGCCAGCAGTGGATACTCCACCGGGGAGCTGTTTTTT. Its translation: CASSGYSTGELFF. V usage is TRBV28 and J usage is TRBJ2-2; no clear D gene. The V end lost 5 bases, the J end lost 4 bases, and 8 bases lay between the germline ends. Germline assignment: CDR1 MDHEN and CDR2 SYDVKM. The CDR3 length is 13 residues.

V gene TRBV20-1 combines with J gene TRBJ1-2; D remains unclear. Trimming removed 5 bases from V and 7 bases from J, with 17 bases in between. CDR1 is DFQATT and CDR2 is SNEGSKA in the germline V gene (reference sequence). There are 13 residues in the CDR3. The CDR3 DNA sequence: TGCAGTGCTCGACCGGGATTGATCTTTGGCTACACCTTC. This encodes CSARPGLIFGYTF.

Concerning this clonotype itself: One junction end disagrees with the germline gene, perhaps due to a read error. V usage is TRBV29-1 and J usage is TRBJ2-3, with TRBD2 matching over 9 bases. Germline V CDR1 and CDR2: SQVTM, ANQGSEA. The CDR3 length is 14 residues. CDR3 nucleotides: TGCAGCGTCGATCTAGCGGGAACCACAGGTACGCAGTATTTT. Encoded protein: CSVDLAGTTGTQYF.

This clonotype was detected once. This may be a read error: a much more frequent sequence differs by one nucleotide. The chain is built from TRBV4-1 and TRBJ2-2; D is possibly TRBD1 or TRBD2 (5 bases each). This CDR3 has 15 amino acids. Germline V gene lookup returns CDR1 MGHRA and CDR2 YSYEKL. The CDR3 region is CASSLEGPNSGELFF. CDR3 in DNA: TGCGCCAGCAGCCTTGAGGGGCCTAACAGCGGGGAGCTGTTTTTT.

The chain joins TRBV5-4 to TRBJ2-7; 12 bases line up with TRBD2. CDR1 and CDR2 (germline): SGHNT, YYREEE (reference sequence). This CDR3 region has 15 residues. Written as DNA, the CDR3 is TGTACCAACAGCTTGACTAGCGGGAGTGGGTACGAGCAGTACTTC. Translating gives CTNSLTSGSGYEQYF.

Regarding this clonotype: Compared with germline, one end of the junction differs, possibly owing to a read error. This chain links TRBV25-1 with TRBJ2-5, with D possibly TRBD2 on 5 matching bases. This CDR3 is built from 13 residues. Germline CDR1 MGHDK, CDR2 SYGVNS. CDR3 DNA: TGTGCCAACAGTGAGGGAGTAAAGGAGACCCAGTACTTC. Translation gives CANSEGVKETQYF.

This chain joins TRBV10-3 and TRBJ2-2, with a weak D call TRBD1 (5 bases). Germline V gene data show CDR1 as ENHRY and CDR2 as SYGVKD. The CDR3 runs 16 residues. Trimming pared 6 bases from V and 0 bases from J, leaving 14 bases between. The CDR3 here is CAIRGQGWANTGELFF. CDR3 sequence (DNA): TGTGCCATCAGAGGTCAGGGCTGGGCGAACACCGGGGAGCTGTTTTTT.

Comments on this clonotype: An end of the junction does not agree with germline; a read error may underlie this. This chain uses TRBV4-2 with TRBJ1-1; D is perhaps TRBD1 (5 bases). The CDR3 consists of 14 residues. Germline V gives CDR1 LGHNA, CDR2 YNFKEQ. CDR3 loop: CASRTIGVNTEALF. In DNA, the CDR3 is TGTGCCAGCAGGACTATAGGGGTGAACACTGAAGCTCTCTTT.

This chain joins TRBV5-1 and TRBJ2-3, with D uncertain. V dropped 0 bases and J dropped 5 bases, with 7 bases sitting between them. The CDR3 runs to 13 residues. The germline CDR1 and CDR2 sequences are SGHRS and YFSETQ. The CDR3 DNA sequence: TGCGCCAGCAGCTTGGGATTTGAAGATACGCAGTATTTT. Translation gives CASSLGFEDTQYF.

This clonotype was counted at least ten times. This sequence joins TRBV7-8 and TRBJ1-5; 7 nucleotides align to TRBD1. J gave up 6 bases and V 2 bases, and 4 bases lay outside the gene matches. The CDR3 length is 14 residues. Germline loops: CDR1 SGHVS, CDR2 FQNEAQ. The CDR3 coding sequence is TGTGCCAGCAGCTTACCCGGACAGGTTCAGCCCCAGCATTTT. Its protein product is CASSLPGQVQPQHF.

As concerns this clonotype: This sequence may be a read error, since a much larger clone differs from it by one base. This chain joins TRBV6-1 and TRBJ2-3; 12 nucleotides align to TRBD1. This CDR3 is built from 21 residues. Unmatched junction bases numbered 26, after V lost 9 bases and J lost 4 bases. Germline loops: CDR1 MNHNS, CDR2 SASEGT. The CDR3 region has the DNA TGTGCCAGTAATCGGAGGATTCCCGGGACAGGGGGCGCCGCCGCCGCAGATACGCAGTATTTT. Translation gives CASNRRIPGTGGAAAADTQYF.

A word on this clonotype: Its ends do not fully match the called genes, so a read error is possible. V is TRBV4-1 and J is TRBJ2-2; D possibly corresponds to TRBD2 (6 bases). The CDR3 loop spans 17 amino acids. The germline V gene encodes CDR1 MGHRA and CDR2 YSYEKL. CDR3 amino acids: CASSRVAVGSWTGGLFF. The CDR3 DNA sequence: TGTGCCAGCAGCCGAGTGGCAGTGGGGAGTTGGACCGGGGGGCTGTTTTTT.

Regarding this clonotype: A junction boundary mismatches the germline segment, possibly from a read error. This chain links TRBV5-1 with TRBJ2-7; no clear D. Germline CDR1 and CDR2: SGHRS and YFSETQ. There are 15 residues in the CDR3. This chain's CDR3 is CVSSLVVGLGHEQYF. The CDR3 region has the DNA TGCGTCAGCAGCTTGGTTGTGGGTTTAGGACACGAGCAGTACTTC.

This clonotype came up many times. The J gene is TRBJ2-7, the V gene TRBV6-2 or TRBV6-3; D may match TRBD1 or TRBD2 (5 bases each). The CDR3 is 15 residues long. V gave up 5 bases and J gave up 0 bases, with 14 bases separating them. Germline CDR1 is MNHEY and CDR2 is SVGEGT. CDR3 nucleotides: TGTGCCAGCAGTGGTGTGGGACGGAGCTCCTACGAGCAGTACTTC. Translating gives CASSGVGRSSYEQYF.

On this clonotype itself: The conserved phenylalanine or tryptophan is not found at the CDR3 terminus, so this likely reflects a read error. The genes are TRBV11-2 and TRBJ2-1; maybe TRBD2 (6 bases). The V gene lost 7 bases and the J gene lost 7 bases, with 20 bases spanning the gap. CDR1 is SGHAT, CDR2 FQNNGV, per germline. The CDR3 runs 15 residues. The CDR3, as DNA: TGTGCCAGCATCGTACTAGCAGGAGTTGGTAATGAGCAGTTCCTC. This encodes CASIVLAGVGNEQFL.

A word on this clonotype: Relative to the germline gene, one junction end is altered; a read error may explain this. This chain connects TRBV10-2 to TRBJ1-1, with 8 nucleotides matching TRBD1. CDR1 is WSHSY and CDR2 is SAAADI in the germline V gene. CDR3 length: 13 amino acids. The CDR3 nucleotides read TGCGCCAGCAGCGACAGGGGAATCACTGTAGCTTTCTTT. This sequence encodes CASSDRGITVAFF.